One and the same sample provided the 12 T cell receptor beta chains below, sequenced in a study of shared clonotypes between healthy human individuals. The method was immunoSEQ multiplex PCR; TCRdb's version includes in-frame clones alone and lacks a portion of them. Of approximately 2.5 million clones in the sample, around 90% were seen once. What was sequenced was naive CD4+ T cells sorted from blood. Subset in this sample: CD45RA+ positively selected. All receptors derive from a man aged 18 to 29 in good health.

The V call is TRBV11-3, the J call TRBJ2-1, with D perhaps matching TRBD1 or TRBD2 (5 bases each). CDR3 length equals 12 residues. The germline gives CDR1 SGHNT, CDR2 YENEEA. The V end lost 5 bases, the J end lost 8 bases, and 10 bases lay between the germline ends. Here the CDR3 DNA reads TGTGCCAGCAGCCGCCGGGACCATGAGCAGTTCTTC. Encoded protein: CASSRRDHEQFF.

Details on this clone: This CDR3 fails to terminate in the conserved phenylalanine or tryptophan, so it likely reflects a read error. The gene calls are TRBV7-2 and TRBJ2-7; D tentatively fits TRBD1 or TRBD2 (5 bases each). Germline V gene lookup returns CDR1 SGHTA and CDR2 FQGNSA. This CDR3 is 15 amino acids long. Trimming pared 5 bases from V and 0 bases from J, leaving 14 bases between. CDR3 region: CASSPRQGRSYEQYL. The CDR3 DNA sequence: TGTGCCAGCAGCCCCCGTCAGGGACGCTCCTACGAGCAGTACCTC.

The chain joins TRBV27 to TRBJ2-2, with D tentatively TRBD1 or TRBD2 (5 bases each). The V gene lost 0 bases and the J gene lost 7 bases, with 12 bases spanning the gap. The CDR3 consists of 15 residues. CDR1 and CDR2 (germline): MNHEY, SMNVEV (reference sequence). Here the CDR3 reads CASSLSNGARGELFF. The CDR3 DNA reads as TGTGCCAGCAGTTTATCGAACGGGGCGCGCGGGGAGCTGTTTTTT.

The V and J genes are TRBV30 and TRBJ1-1; D might be TRBD1 (5 bases). The CDR3 spans 14 residues. Germline V gene sequence: CDR1 GTSNPN, CDR2 SVGIG (reference sequence). Trimming took 0 bases from V and 6 from J, leaving 14 bases between them. CDR3 protein: CAWSVSALGAEAFF. For the CDR3, the DNA is TGTGCCTGGAGTGTATCCGCCTTGGGGGCTGAAGCTTTCTTT.

A note on this clone: An end of the junction differs from the germline gene, which may be a read error. The chain links TRBV10-3 to TRBJ2-7; perhaps TRBD2 as D (6 bases). From germline, CDR1 is ENHRY and CDR2 SYGVKD. CDR3 length: 14 residues. The CDR3 region has the DNA TGTGCCGCCCAAGACAACCTACCGGGACTTACCCCCTTTTTC. This encodes CAAQDNLPGLTPFF.

V is TRBV11-2 and J is TRBJ2-7; no definite D call. Trimming took off 0 bases at V and 12 bases at J, with 9 bases between the two ends. The CDR3 covers 11 residues. Germline CDR1 is SGHAT and CDR2 is FQNNGV. The CDR3 reads CASSLDNRAYF. The CDR3 DNA reads as TGTGCCAGCAGCTTAGACAACCGTGCGTACTTC.

Comment on this clone: A read error may account for a junction end that differs from germline. Other DNA sequences in the same sample also yield this CDR3. The chain recombines TRBV15 with TRBJ2-7; D possibly matches TRBD1 or TRBD2 (5 bases each). The V gene's germline CDR1 is LNHNV and CDR2 YYDKDF (reference sequence). The CDR3 sequence is 17 residues long. DNA for the CDR3: TGTGCCACCAGCAGAAGCGACGAGGGGCCTGCTTACCACGAGCAGTATTTC. Protein sequence: CATSRSDEGPAYHEQYF.

The sample holds one count of this clone. V is TRBV7-9 and J is TRBJ2-1; 13 bases fit TRBD2. The V segment lost 1 base and the J segment 10 bases; nucleotides outside the gene matches: 4. CDR1 and CDR2 (germline): SEHNR, FQNEAQ (reference sequence). The CDR3 loop spans 15 amino acids. In nucleotides, the CDR3 is TGTGCCAGCAGCTTAGGGACTAGCGGGAGTTGGGAGCAGTTCTTC. The encoded protein is CASSLGTSGSWEQFF.

This chain uses TRBV30 with TRBJ2-5; D not certain. The CDR3 has 13 amino acids. Germline V CDR1 and CDR2: GTSNPN, SVGIG (reference sequence). V lost 6 bases and J 0 bases, leaving 11 bases between the germline ends. CDR3 sequence (DNA): TGTGCCTGTGTCGGGCCGTACCAAGAGACCCAGTACTTC. Amino acids: CACVGPYQETQYF.

The CDR3 bases are TGTGCCAGCAGACCTTCCCAACAAGGACTAGCGGGATCCCCCTATGAGCAGTTCTTC. This encodes CASRPSQQGLAGSPYEQFF. The V and J genes are TRBV5-4 and TRBJ2-1; 12 bases fit TRBD2. Germline assignment: CDR1 SGHNT and CDR2 YYREEE (reference sequence). The CDR3 loop spans 19 amino acids. Germline trimming cut 5 bases from V and 8 bases from J; bases unmatched to any gene: 20.

The V call is TRBV9, the J call TRBJ2-2, with 8 nucleotides matching TRBD2. Losses at the gene ends were 0 bases for V and 1 base for J; bases not matched to a gene: 5. CDR1 and CDR2 from the germline V gene are SGDLS and YYNGEE. The CDR3 contains 17 residues. The CDR3 here is CASSVGVTSGNTGELFF. The CDR3 coding sequence is TGTGCCAGCAGCGTAGGCGTAACTAGCGGGAACACCGGGGAGCTGTTTTTT. Based on the CDR3 plus reference TRBV9 and TRBJ2-2, the full variable domain is DSGVTQTPKHLITATGQRVTLRCSPRSGDLSVYWYQQSLDQGLQFLIQYYNGEERAKGNILERFSAQQFPDLHSELNLSSLELGDSALYFCASSVGVTSGNTGELFFGEGSRLTVL.

V gene TRBV19 combines with J gene TRBJ1-1, with TRBD1 as a possible D gene (5 bases). Germline CDR1 LNHDA, CDR2 SQIVND (reference sequence). The CDR3 covers 15 residues. Trimming shortened V by 1 base and J by 7 bases, and 16 bases separated the two germline ends. DNA for the CDR3: TGTGCCAGTAGTATAGGGAGGGTAGAGGGGAGTGAAGCTTTCTTT. As protein: CASSIGRVEGSEAFF.